The rows below give T cell receptor beta chains drawn from one sample of a study of metastatic and nonmetastatic thyroid tumors. TCRdb re-processed the PCR reads through MiXCR. This table has around 20,000 clones, roughly 16% appearing once. The material sequenced was blood. The receptor set was obtained from a female donor with papillary thyroid cancer or a benign thyroid nodule (not recorded which). Some clones in this sample may be carry-over from other donors' samples. The CDR3 runs from the conserved cysteine through the conserved F or W. Each record gives: J gene, D gene, CDR3 length, V gene, CDR3 protein. D genes are given only for firm matches.

>TRBJ2-1|.|10|TRBV20-1
CSVKGNEQFF
>TRBJ1-6|TRBD1|15|TRBV4-2
CASSLGQGADSPLHF
>TRBJ2-2|TRBD1|15|TRBV2
CASSPGTGGGGELFF
>TRBJ2-5|.|11|TRBV6-1
CASNTGETQYF
>TRBJ1-1|.|16|TRBV6-9
CASSFDPRGVNTEAFF
>TRBJ2-5|.|11|TRBV28
CASSSRGTQYF
>TRBJ1-1|TRBD1|15|TRBV24-1
CATSDPTGGQTEAFF
>TRBJ2-7|TRBD2|16|TRBV15
CATSRDFRGVSYEQYF
>TRBJ2-3|.|13|TRBV27
CASSKSGEDTQYF
>TRBJ2-5|TRBD2|14|TRBV5-4
CASSLGLAGETQYF
>TRBJ1-5|.|14|TRBV28
CASSLLAENQPQHF
>TRBJ2-7|.|13|TRBV28
CASTRDRPYEQYF
>TRBJ1-2|.|16|TRBV3-1
CASSHEGTGRGGGYTF
>TRBJ2-1|TRBD2|16|TRBV5-4
CASSLSLSRELREQFF
>TRBJ2-1|.|15|TRBV11-2
CASSSGQFSYNEQFF
>TRBJ2-1|.|14|TRBV20-1
CSTKLGNSYNEQFF
>TRBJ1-3|.|15|TRBV15
CATRPSQGTGNTIYF
>TRBJ1-2|TRBD1|17|TRBV4-2
CASSDKTGTVANYGYTF
>TRBJ2-7|TRBD1|15|TRBV19
CASSSPGTGGEEQYF
>TRBJ2-3|TRBD2|15|TRBV7-2
CASIRRAGSTDTQYF
>TRBJ2-7|.|14|TRBV6-1
CATQEAGVTYEQYF
>TRBJ2-1|TRBD1|13|TRBV30
CAWNRGSYNEQFF
>TRBJ2-2|TRBD2|17|TRBV11-2
CASSPPGLADNTGELFF
>TRBJ1-6|.|12|TRBV6-2/TRBV6-3
CASTGNNSPLHF
>TRBJ1-6|.|15|TRBV27
CASSFLSGMNSPLHF
>TRBJ2-3|.|14|TRBV4-2
CASSQGLGVDTQYF
>TRBJ2-7|TRBD1|13|TRBV15
CATSNRGAYEQYF
>TRBJ2-3|.|15|TRBV5-1
CASSAGNPSTDTQYF
>TRBJ2-7|.|12|TRBV12-3/TRBV12-4
CASSFSRGPQYF
>TRBJ1-1|.|12|TRBV28
CASTQTNTEAFF
>TRBJ2-7|.|14|TRBV5-6
CASSPLGGRREQYF
>TRBJ2-3|.|14|TRBV7-8
CASSLDSATDTQYF